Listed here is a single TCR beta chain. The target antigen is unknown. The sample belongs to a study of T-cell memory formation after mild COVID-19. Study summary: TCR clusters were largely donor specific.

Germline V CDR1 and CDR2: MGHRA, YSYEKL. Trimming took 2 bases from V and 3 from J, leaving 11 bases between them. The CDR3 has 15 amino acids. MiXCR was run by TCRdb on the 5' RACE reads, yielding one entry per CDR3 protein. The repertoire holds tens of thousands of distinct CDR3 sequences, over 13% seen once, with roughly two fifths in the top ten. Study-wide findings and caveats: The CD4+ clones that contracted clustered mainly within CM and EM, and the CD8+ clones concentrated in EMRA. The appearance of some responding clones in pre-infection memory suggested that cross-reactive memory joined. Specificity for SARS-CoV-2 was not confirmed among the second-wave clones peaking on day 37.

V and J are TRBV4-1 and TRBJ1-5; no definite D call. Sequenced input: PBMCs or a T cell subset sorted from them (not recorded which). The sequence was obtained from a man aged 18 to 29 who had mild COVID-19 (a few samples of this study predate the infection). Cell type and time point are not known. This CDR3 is CASSQFKGINQPQHF. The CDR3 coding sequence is TGCGCCAGCAGCCAATTCAAAGGGATCAATCAGCCCCAGCATTTT.